Listed here are 22 T cell receptor beta chains from one sample, sequenced in a study of blood T cell repertoires in COVID-19. Repertoires were generated with immunoSEQ multiplex PCR, while TCRdb's copy carries only in-frame clones and drops some. The top ten hold 6.5% to 9.5% of the sample, which has 140,000 to 150,000 clones, 80% to 90% seen once. Input material: peripheral blood. The receptors derive from a woman in her sixties or seventies with COVID-19, enrolled during active disease.

The rearrangement uses TRBV7-2 and TRBJ1-2; no firm D call. CDR3 size: 13 residues. The V end lost 1 base, the J end lost 4 bases, and 7 bases lay between the germline ends. Germline assignment: CDR1 SGHTA and CDR2 FQGNSA. CDR3 bases: TGTGCCAGCAGCTTAGAACAGTCCTATGGCTACACCTTC. Its protein is CASSLEQSYGYTF.

The chain couples TRBV3-1 (or the pseudogene TRBV3-2) to TRBJ1-3; D not certain. The CDR3 has 13 residues. V was pared by 5 bases and J by 3 bases, with 8 bases between. Germline assignment: CDR1 LGHDT and CDR2 YNNKEL (reference sequence). The CDR3 DNA sequence: TGTGCCAGCAGCAGAGGAAGTGGAAACACCATATATTTT. This translates into CASSRGSGNTIYF.

This clone was observed a handful of times. The chain combines TRBV6-4 with TRBJ1-1, with TRBD1 identical over 8 bases. The germline CDR1 and CDR2 sequences are MRHNA and SNTAGT. There are 14 residues in the CDR3. V shed 7 bases, J shed 1 base, and the junction held 5 bases outside the gene matches. The CDR3 coding sequence is TGTGCCAGCAAGGACAGGGCAGGGAACACTGAAGCTTTCTTT. Its translation: CASKDRAGNTEAFF.

This rearrangement joins TRBV11-2 to TRBJ2-1, with 11 bases aligning to TRBD2. Losses at the gene ends were 4 bases for V and 8 bases for J; bases not matched to a gene: 7. CDR1 SGHAT and CDR2 FQNNGV come from the germline V gene. The CDR3 consists of 15 residues. This CDR3 is CASSSATSGAYEQFF. Written as DNA, the CDR3 is TGTGCCAGCAGCTCTGCGACTAGCGGGGCTTATGAGCAGTTCTTC. The whole variable domain, remainder taken from reference TRBV11-2 and TRBJ2-1, is EAGVAQSPRYKIIEKRQSVAFWCNPISGHATLYWYQQILGQGPKLLIQFQNNGVVDDSQLPKDRFSAERLKGVDSTLKIQPAKLEDSAVYLCASSSATSGAYEQFFGPGTRLTVL.

The genes are TRBV19 and TRBJ1-5; 8 bases map to TRBD1. Trimming took 0 bases from V and 7 from J; bases not matched to a gene: 5. The V gene's germline CDR1 is LNHDA and CDR2 SQIVND (reference sequence). The CDR3 covers 15 residues. In nucleotides, the CDR3 is TGTGCCAGTAGTATAGAAGGGGCAGGGGGCCAGCCCCAGCATTTT. Translated: CASSIEGAGGQPQHF.

In regard to this clone: This specimen includes other DNA sequences encoding the same CDR3. The rearrangement uses TRBV7-8 and TRBJ2-3; 10 bases are shared with TRBD2. V dropped 1 base and J dropped 5; count of bases not matched to a gene: 6. Germline CDR1 and CDR2: SGHVS and FQNEAQ. The CDR3 consists of 16 residues. The CDR3 sequence is CASSLVSGGAVDTQYF. The CDR3 DNA reads TGTGCCAGCAGCTTAGTAAGCGGGGGGGCCGTAGATACGCAGTATTTT.

The chain carries TRBV4-3 and TRBJ2-7; tentative D call: TRBD2 (7 bases). CDR3 length: 17 amino acids. Germline V gives CDR1 LGHNA, CDR2 YSLEER. V lost 0 bases, J lost 2 bases, and 17 bases lay in between. In nucleotides, the CDR3 is TGCGCCAGCAGCCAAGAAACGGGTCGCGGGGGCCCCTACGAGCAGTACTTC. Translating gives CASSQETGRGGPYEQYF.

The V gene is TRBV27, the J gene TRBJ2-1, with 9 positions matching TRBD1. CDR1 and CDR2 (germline): MNHEY, SMNVEV (reference sequence). This CDR3 spans 19 amino acids. The junction had 12 bases not matched to a gene; V was cut back by 0 bases and J by 3 bases. The CDR3 is CASSLSGTGILKDYNEQFF. Written as DNA, the CDR3 is TGTGCCAGCAGTTTATCGGGGACAGGGATATTAAAGGACTACAATGAGCAGTTCTTC.

The rearrangement links TRBV2 to TRBJ1-1; the D is unclear. This CDR3 is 11 amino acids long. Per the germline V gene, CDR1 is SNHLY and CDR2 is FYNNEI. Trimming stripped 2 bases from V and 4 bases from J, with 2 bases between. The CDR3 DNA sequence: TGTGCCAGCAGTGAACTCACTGAAGCTTTCTTT. Its translation is CASSELTEAFF.

This sequence joins TRBV4-2 and TRBJ1-2, with D unclear. The CDR3 is made up of 15 amino acids. V gave up 1 base and J gave up 8 bases, with 17 bases separating them. From germline, CDR1 is LGHNA and CDR2 YNFKEQ. Written as DNA, the CDR3 is TGTGCCAGCAGCCAAGTCGTCGGGTCCCCACACGGCTACACCTTC. Amino acid sequence: CASSQVVGSPHGYTF.

DNA for the CDR3: TGTGCCAGCAGCGGACCTTCCGGGGGGGGGCGGTACGAGCAGTACTTC. This codes for CASSGPSGGGRYEQYF. V gene TRBV9 combines with J gene TRBJ2-7, with 8 bases matching TRBD2. Germline V CDR1 and CDR2: SGDLS, YYNGEE. The CDR3 covers 16 residues. V was clipped by 3 bases and J by 4 bases; unmatched bases: 12.

The table lists this clone with a count of one. This sequence joins TRBV24-1 and TRBJ2-7, with D possibly TRBD1 on 5 matching bases. The CDR3 runs to 14 residues. The germline V gene encodes CDR1 KGHDR and CDR2 SFDVKD. The V gene lost 5 bases and the J gene lost 5 bases, with 15 bases spanning the gap. The CDR3 DNA sequence: TGTGCCACCAGTGGCCAGGGTTTGCCCCACGAGCAGTACTTC. This gives the protein CATSGQGLPHEQYF.

The chain combines TRBV5-3 with TRBJ2-7; the D gene is possibly TRBD1 (5 bases). TRBV5-3 is flagged as an ORF with uncertain function. Deletions cut 4 bases from V and 2 bases from J, with 13 bases between. This CDR3 is built from 14 residues. DNA of the CDR3: TGTGCCAGAAGCCATCCAAGGGGCCCCTACGAGCAGTACTTC. Protein sequence: CARSHPRGPYEQYF.

This clone was observed a single time. The chain recombines TRBV11-2 with TRBJ1-6, with D hard to call. The CDR3 runs 15 residues. Per the germline V gene, CDR1 is SGHAT and CDR2 is FQNNGV. V was trimmed by 2 bases and J by 7 bases, leaving 12 bases between them. The CDR3 here is CASSLFRQANSPLHF. In nucleotides, the CDR3 is TGTGCCAGCAGCTTATTTCGGCAGGCGAATTCACCCCTCCACTTT.

V is TRBV4-3 and J is TRBJ1-3; a weak D match, TRBD1 (6 bases). The germline V and J ends were trimmed by 0 bases and 1 base, with 10 bases remaining between them. Germline-derived CDR1 and CDR2 are LGHNA and YSLEER. This CDR3 spans 16 amino acids. The CDR3 DNA is TGCGCCAGCAGCCAAGATGGCAGGGGTTCTGGAAACACCATATATTTT. It translates to CASSQDGRGSGNTIYF.

The chain recombines TRBV28 with TRBJ2-7; 9 bases fit TRBD2. V was pared by 3 bases and J by 3 bases, with 3 bases of the junction left unmatched. Germline V gives CDR1 MDHEN, CDR2 SYDVKM. CDR3 size: 14 residues. Written as DNA, the CDR3 is TGTGCCAGCAGTTTTGGAGCGGGGGGCTACGAGCAGTACTTC. This gives the protein CASSFGAGGYEQYF.

V is TRBV12-2 and J is TRBJ1-5. TRBV12-2 is classified as a pseudogene. The CDR3 runs to 19 residues. The CDR3 DNA follows: TGTGCAAGTCGCCCCCCCGGGGGGCCCAGGCATCAACCGCATCAGCCCCAGCATTTT. This encodes CASRPPGGPRHQPHQPQHF.

This clone was found once. This sequence joins TRBV5-1 and TRBJ2-1, with a tentative D call TRBD2 (5 bases). Per germline, CDR1 SGHRS and CDR2 YFSETQ. V was shortened by 3 bases and J by 8 bases, with 12 bases between the two germline ends. The CDR3 covers 13 residues. CDR3 sequence: CASSSSLADEQFF. The CDR3 DNA follows: TGCGCCAGCAGCTCTAGCCTAGCAGATGAGCAGTTCTTC. The full variable domain, completed using reference TRBV5-1 and TRBJ2-1, is KAGVTQTPRYLIKTRGQQVTLSCSPISGHRSVSWYQQTPGQGLQFLFEYFSETQRNKGNFPGRFSGRQFSNSRSEMNVSTLELGDSALYLCASSSSLADEQFFGPGTRLTVL.

This clone has just a few counts. J is TRBJ2-7 and V is TRBV11-3; D unresolved. The CDR3 is made up of 14 amino acids. V gave up 1 base and J gave up 3 bases, with 10 bases separating them. Germline V gene sequence: CDR1 SGHNT, CDR2 YENEEA. For the CDR3, the DNA is TGTGCCAGCAGCTTAGCGGCAGGCAGCTACGAGCAGTACTTC. Protein product: CASSLAAGSYEQYF.

The gene calls are TRBV13 and TRBJ2-1; TRBD2 might be the D (5 bases). Between the trimmed V and J ends, which lost 1 base and 5 bases, there was a span of 15 bases. This CDR3 comprises 16 residues. Germline CDR1 is PRHDT and CDR2 is FYEKMQ (reference sequence). The CDR3 DNA is TGTGCCAGCAGCTTAGTGTCGGGGTTCCCCAACAATGAGCAGTTCTTC. It codes for CASSLVSGFPNNEQFF.

The chain carries TRBV21-1 and TRBJ1-1. TRBV21-1 is an annotated pseudogene. This CDR3 has 16 residues. As DNA, the CDR3 is TGTGCCAGCAGCAAAGAGGGGGAGGGGGAAAACACTGAAGCTTTCTTT. As protein: CASSKEGEGENTEAFF.

The count of this clone is one. The chain couples TRBV7-3 to TRBJ1-6, with D perhaps matching TRBD1 (5 bases). The CDR3 sequence is 14 residues long. Trimming took 3 bases from V and 10 from J, leaving 13 bases between them. Germline-derived CDR1 and CDR2 are SGHTA and FQGTGA. As DNA, the CDR3 is TGTGCCAGCAGCTTCGGGCAGGGCGAATCACCCCTCCACTTT. Residues: CASSFGQGESPLHF.